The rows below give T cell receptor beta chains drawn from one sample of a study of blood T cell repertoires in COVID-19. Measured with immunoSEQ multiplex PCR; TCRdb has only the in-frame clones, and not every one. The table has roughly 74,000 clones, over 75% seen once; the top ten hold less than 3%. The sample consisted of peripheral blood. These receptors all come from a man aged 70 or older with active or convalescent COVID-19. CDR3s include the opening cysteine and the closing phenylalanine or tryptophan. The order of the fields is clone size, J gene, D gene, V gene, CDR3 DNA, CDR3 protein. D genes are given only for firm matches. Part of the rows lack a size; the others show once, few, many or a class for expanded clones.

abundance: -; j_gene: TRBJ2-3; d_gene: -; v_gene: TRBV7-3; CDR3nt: TGTGCCAGCAGCCGGCGGGACGGCACAGATACGCAGTATTTT; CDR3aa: CASSRRDGTDTQYF
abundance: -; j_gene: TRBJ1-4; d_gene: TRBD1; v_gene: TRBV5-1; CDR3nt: TGCGCCAGCAGCTGGACAGGGGGAACGGGTGAAAAACTGTTTTTT; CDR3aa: CASSWTGGTGEKLFF
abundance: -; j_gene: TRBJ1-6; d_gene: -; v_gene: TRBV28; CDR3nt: TGTGCCAGCAGTTTAAGGGAGATGAATTCACCCCTCCACTTT; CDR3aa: CASSLREMNSPLHF
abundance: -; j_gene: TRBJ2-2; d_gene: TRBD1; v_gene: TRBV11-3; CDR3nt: TGTGCCAGCAGCCCACGGACAGGGGACACCGGGGAGCTGTTTTTT; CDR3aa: CASSPRTGDTGELFF
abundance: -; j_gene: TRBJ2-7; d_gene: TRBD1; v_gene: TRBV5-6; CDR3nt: TGTGCCAGCAGCTCCCTACCAGGGGGCGGGTACGAGCAGTACTTC; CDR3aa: CASSSLPGGGYEQYF
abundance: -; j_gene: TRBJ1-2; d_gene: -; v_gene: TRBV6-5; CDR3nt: TGTGCCAGCAGTTACGGACAGTCCCAAACCTATGGCTACACCTTC; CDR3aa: CASSYGQSQTYGYTF
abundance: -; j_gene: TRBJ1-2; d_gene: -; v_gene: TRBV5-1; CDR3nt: TGCGCCAGCAGCTTGGGGCCGGGGGAAAACTATGGCTACACCTTC; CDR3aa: CASSLGPGENYGYTF
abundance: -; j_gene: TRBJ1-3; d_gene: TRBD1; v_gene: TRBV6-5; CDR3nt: TGTGCCAGCAGCTTGGGCGGGACAGGAGGAAACACCATATATTTT; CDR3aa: CASSLGGTGGNTIYF
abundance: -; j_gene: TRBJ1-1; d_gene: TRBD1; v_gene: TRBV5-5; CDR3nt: TGTGCCAGCAGCCGAGGGGACAGTAACACTGAAGCTTTCTTT; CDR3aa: CASSRGDSNTEAFF
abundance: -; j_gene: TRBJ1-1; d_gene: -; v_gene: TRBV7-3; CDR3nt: TGTGCCAGCAGCTTCGGAGGGATGAACACTGAAGCTTTCTTT; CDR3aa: CASSFGGMNTEAFF
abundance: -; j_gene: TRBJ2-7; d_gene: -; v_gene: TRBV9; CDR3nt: TGTGCCAGCAGCGTAGGACTCCCGGGGAGAGGCTCCTACGAGCAGTACTTC; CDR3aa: CASSVGLPGRGSYEQYF
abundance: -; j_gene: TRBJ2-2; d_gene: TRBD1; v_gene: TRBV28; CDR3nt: TGTGCCAGCAGTTTAAGGACAGGGTACACCGGGGAGCTGTTTTTT; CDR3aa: CASSLRTGYTGELFF
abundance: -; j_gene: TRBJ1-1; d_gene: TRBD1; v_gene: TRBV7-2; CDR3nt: TGTGCCAGCAGCTCTTCAGGGGGCCTGAACACTGAAGCTTTCTTT; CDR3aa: CASSSSGGLNTEAFF
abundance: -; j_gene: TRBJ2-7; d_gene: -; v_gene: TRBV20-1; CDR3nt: TGCAGTGCTAGTGGCCCCGGGGTCTTCTCCTACGAGCAGTACTTC; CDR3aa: CSASGPGVFSYEQYF
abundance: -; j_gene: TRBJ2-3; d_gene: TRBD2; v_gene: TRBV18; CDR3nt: TGTGCCAGCTCACCCCTTAGCGGGGGGGCAACAGATACGCAGTATTTT; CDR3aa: CASSPLSGGATDTQYF
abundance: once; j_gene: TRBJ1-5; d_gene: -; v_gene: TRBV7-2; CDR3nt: TGTGCCAGCAGCTTATCGCGGGGTAGCAATCAGCCCCAGCATTTT; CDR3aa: CASSLSRGSNQPQHF
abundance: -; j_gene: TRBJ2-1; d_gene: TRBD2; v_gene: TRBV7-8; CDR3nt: TGTGCCAGCAGCCCCTCGGGACTAGGAGAGCAGTTCTTC; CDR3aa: CASSPSGLGEQFF